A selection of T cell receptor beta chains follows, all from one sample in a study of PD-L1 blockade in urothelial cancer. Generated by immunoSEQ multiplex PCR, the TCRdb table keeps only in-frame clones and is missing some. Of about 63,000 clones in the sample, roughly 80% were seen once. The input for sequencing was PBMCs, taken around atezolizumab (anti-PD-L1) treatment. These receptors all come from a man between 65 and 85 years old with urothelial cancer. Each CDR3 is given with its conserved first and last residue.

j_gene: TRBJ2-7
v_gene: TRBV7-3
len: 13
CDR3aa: CASSLGISYEQYF

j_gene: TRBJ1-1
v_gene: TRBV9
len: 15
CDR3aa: CASSPPGTLNTEAFF

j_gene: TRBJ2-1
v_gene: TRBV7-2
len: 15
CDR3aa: CASSLRGGNYNEQFF

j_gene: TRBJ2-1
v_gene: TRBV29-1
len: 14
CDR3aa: CSVEWRAQRVEQFF

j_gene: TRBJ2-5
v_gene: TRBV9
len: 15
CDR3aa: CASSPRLGGGETQYF

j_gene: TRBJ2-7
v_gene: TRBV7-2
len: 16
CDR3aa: CASSREQGEGDYEQYF

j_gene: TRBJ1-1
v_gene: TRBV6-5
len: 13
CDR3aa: CASSYRQGIEAFF

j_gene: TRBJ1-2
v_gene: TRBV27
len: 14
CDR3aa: CASSFAGPNYGYTF

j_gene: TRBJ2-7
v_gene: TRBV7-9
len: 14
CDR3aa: CASSRDRSTAEQYF

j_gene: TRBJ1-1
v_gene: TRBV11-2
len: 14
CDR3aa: CASSLGGRSSEAFF

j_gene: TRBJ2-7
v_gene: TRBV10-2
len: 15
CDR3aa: CASSVGQGVHYEQYF

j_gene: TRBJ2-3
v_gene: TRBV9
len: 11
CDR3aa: CASSFGPDKYF

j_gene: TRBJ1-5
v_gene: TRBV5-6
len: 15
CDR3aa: CASSLGGYSNQPQHF

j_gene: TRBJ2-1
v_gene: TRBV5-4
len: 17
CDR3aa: CASSFGIAGVGFDEQFF

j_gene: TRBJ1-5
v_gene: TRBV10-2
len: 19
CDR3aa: CASSTPGTGVAILNQPQHF

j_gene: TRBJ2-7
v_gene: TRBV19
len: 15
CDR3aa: CASSRVGTGAYEQYF

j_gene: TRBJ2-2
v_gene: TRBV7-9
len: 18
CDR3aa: CASSLLVPSGLVTGELFF

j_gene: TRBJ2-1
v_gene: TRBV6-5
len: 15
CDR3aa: CASSGDRDPGYEQFF

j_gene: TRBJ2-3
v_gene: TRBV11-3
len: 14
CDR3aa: CASSLIAGADTQYF

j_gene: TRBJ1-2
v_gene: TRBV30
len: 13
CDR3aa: CAWSGDRFYGYTF

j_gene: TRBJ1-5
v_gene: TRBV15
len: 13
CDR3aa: CATSRDLNQPQHF

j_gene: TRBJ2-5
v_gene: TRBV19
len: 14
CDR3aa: CASSELADQETQYF

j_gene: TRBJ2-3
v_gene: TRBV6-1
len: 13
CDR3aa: CASKAGGTDTQYF

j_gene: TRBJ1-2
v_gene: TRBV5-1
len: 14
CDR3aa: CASSTGVFNYGYTF

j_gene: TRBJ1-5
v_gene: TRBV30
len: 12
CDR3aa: CAWSVGGQPQHF

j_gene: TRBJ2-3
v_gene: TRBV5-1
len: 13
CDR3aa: CASRGQGTDTQYF

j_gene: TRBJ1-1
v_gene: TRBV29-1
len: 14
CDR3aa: CSVDIAGVVAEAFF

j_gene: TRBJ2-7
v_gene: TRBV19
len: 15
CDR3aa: CASSIRGAPPGEQYF

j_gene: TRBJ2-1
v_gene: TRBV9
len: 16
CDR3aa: CASSVASAGGYNEQFF

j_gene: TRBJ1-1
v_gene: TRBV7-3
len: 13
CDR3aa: CASSFQMNTEAFF

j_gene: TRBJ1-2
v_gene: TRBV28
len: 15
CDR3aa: CASSRLLGGAGGYTF

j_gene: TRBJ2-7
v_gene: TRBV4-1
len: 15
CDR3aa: CASTEREGNLYEQYF

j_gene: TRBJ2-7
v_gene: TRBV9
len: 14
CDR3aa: CASSVDGSKGEQYF

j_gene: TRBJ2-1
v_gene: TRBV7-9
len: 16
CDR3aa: CASSSLAGGAYNEQFF

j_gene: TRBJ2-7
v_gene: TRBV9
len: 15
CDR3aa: CASSPRPRGDYEQYF

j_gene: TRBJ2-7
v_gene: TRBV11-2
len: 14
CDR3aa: CASSSGTESYEQYF

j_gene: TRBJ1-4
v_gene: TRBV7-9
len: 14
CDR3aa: CASSFGDRNEKLFF

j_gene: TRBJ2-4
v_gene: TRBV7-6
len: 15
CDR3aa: CASSLSPGDKNIQYF

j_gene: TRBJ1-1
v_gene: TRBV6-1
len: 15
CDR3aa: CASSSPTGMDTEAFF

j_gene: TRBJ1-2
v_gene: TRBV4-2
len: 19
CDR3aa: CASSQDIGGSDRYFYGYTF

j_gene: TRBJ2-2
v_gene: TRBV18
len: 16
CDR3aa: CASSMRTGVDTGELFF

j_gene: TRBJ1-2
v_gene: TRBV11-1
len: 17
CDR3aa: CASSARTGGADEYGYTF

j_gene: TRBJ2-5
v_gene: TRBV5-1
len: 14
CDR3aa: CASSFGAGQETQYF

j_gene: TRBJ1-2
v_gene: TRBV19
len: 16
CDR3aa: CASSARTGELYYGYTF

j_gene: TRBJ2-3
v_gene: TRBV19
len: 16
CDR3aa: CASSGPSGGRTDTQYF

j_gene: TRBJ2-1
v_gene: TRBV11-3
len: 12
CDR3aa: CASSFRTNEQFF

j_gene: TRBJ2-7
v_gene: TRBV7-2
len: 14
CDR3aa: CASSLETGVYEQYF

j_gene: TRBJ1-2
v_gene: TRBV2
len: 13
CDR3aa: CASRQGANYGYTF

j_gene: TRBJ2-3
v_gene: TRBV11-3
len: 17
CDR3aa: CASDASLTSGSTDTQYF

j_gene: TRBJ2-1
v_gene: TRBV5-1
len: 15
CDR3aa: CASSLAGFSYNEQFF

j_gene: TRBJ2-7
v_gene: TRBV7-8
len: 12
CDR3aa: CASSPNTYEQYF

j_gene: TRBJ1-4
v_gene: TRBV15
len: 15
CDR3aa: CATSGTGRSGEKLFF

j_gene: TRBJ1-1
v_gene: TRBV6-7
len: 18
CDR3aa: CASSYSRTGLEEEPEAFF

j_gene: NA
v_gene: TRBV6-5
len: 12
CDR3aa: CASSATGYEQYF

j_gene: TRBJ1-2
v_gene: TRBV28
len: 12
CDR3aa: CASSFRLRGYTF

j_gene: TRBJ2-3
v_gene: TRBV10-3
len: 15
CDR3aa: CAISVASGGADTQYF

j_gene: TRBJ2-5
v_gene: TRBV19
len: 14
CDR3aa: CASSEGRGQETQYF

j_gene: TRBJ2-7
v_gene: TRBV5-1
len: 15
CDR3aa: CASSTGLASQYEQYF